These 27 T cell receptor beta chains came from one sample sequenced in a study of T cells in Graves' hyperthyroidism and ophthalmopathy. TCR beta CDR3 sequences were amplified from RNA transcripts. With the HTBI primer set, the TCR CDR3 went through a first round of RT-PCR. In TCRdb, the multiplex PCR reads were re-called with MiXCR into one record per CDR3 protein. The sample has roughly 750,000 distinct CDR3 sequences, about 15% seen once. The sequencing input was blood. The receptor set was obtained from a man aged 18-30 years with Graves' hyperthyroidism.

The chain recombines TRBV6-2 or TRBV6-3 with TRBJ2-1; 10 bases fit TRBD2. The V and J ends lost 7 bases and 8 bases, in that order; junction bases with no gene match: 14. From germline, CDR1 is MNHEY and CDR2 SVGEGT. The CDR3 is 16 residues long. CDR3 coding DNA: TGTGCCAGCACCGACCTACGGAGCGGGAGGGCCGATGAGCAGTTCTTC. Amino acids: CASTDLRSGRADEQFF.

The V and J genes are TRBV7-9 and TRBJ2-7, with TRBD2 matching 9 bases. The V gene's germline CDR1 is SEHNR and CDR2 FQNEAQ (reference sequence). The CDR3 covers 16 residues. The ends lost 0 bases at V and 6 bases at J; junction bases unmatched: 9. CDR3 sequence: CASSLAATSGRGEQYF. DNA of the CDR3: TGTGCCAGCAGCTTAGCGGCGACTAGCGGAAGGGGCGAGCAGTACTTC.

The chain uses TRBV6-4 and TRBJ2-1, with 9 bases aligning to TRBD2. There are 14 residues in the CDR3. Trimming cost V 3 bases and J 6 bases; bases outside gene matches: 3. The germline V gene encodes CDR1 MRHNA and CDR2 SNTAGT. CDR3 region: CASSEVAGVNEQFF. The CDR3 nucleotides are TGTGCCAGCAGTGAGGTAGCGGGAGTCAATGAGCAGTTCTTC.

The sample holds many counts of this clonotype. The rearrangement joins TRBV20-1 to TRBJ2-1; a possible D gene is TRBD1 (6 bases). V lost 5 bases and J 0 bases, leaving 14 bases between the germline ends. Germline values: CDR1 DFQATT, CDR2 SNEGSKA (reference sequence). CDR3 length: 15 residues. The CDR3 DNA reads as TGCAGTGCTTTGAGTCAGGGGATCTCCTACAATGAGCAGTTCTTC. Translating it yields CSALSQGISYNEQFF.

The sample holds many counts of this clonotype. This chain joins TRBV12-3 or TRBV12-4 and TRBJ2-7, with 8 bases matching TRBD2. J gave up 9 bases and V 6 bases, and 16 bases lay outside the gene matches. The CDR3 sequence is 15 residues long. CDR3 bases: TGTGCCAGCAGAAGGGGTTCCGCGGGAGGAGAGGGGCAGTACTTC. It is translated as CASRRGSAGGEGQYF.

This clonotype has ten or more counts. The gene calls are TRBV7-8 and TRBJ2-7; 12 bases are a match to TRBD2. The CDR3 runs to 13 residues. The germline CDR1 and CDR2 sequences are SGHVS and FQNEAQ. V lost 8 bases to trimming and J lost 4 bases; unmatched junction nucleotides: 3. Here the CDR3 reads CASGGLAGYEQYF. The CDR3 DNA sequence: TGTGCCAGCGGCGGACTAGCGGGGTACGAGCAGTACTTC. The full variable domain, completed using reference TRBV7-8 and TRBJ2-7, is GAGVSQSPRYKVAKRGQDVALRCDPISGHVSLFWYQQALGQGPEFLTYFQNEAQLDKSGLPSDRFFAERPEGSVSTLKIQRTQQEDSAVYLCASGGLAGYEQYFGPGTRLTVT.

This chain joins TRBV27 and TRBJ2-2; 8 bases fit TRBD2. The CDR3 consists of 15 residues. Germline-derived CDR1 and CDR2 are MNHEY and SMNVEV (reference sequence). Trimming took 2 bases from V and 4 from J; bases not matched to a gene: 3. CDR3 nucleotides: TGTGCCAGCAGTTTACTAAGCGGGGGCACCGGGGAGCTGTTTTTT. Residues: CASSLLSGGTGELFF.

Ten or more counts support this clonotype. J is TRBJ2-5 and V is TRBV6-7, with TRBD1 matching over 7 bases. TRBV6-7 is flagged as an ORF with uncertain function. The CDR3 is 15 residues long. V was pared by 0 bases and J by 2 bases, with 3 bases of the junction left unmatched. The CDR3 protein is CASSYSRQGQETQYF. The CDR3 DNA is TGTGCCAGCAGTTACTCGAGACAGGGACAAGAGACCCAGTACTTC.

This clonotype was counted between two and nine times. The chain is built from TRBV29-1 and TRBJ2-1; D is unresolved. V was pared by 3 bases and J by 4 bases, with 10 bases between. Germline CDR1 is SQVTM and CDR2 is ANQGSEA. This CDR3 is 13 amino acids long. CDR3 bases: TGCAGCGTTGAGGCGAGCAGGTACAATGAGCAGTTCTTC. Amino acids: CSVEASRYNEQFF.

This clonotype showed up just a few times. This sequence joins TRBV20-1 and TRBJ1-2; 7 positions match TRBD1. Germline-derived CDR1 and CDR2 are DFQATT and SNEGSKA (reference sequence). The CDR3 contains 13 residues. V lost 5 bases and J lost 8; bases outside the gene matches: 11. As DNA, the CDR3 is TGCAGTGCTCACTCCCAGGGGGGGCGGGGCTACACCTTC. This sequence encodes CSAHSQGGRGYTF.

This clonotype has ten or more counts. This rearrangement joins TRBV11-2 to TRBJ2-3; 8 bases are shared with TRBD2. The V gene's germline CDR1 is SGHAT and CDR2 FQNNGV. The CDR3 consists of 15 residues. The J segment lost 4 bases and the V segment lost 7 bases, leaving 10 bases of the junction unmatched. The CDR3 coding sequence is TGTGCCAGCAATTTTCGGGGGGGTGGATCAGATACGCAGTATTTT. Amino acids: CASNFRGGGSDTQYF.

This clonotype was detected a few times. V and J are TRBV5-8 and TRBJ2-5; D remains ambiguous. Trimming took off 4 bases at V and 8 bases at J, with 21 bases between the two ends. The germline V gene encodes CDR1 SGHTS and CDR2 YDEGEE. This CDR3 has 15 residues. This chain's CDR3 is CASSLERVAVDTQYF. The CDR3 DNA follows: TGTGCCAGCAGCCTGGAACGGGTGGCAGTTGACACCCAGTACTTC.

This clonotype was detected a few times. The V call is TRBV11-3, the J call TRBJ1-2; tentative D call: TRBD1 (6 bases). Deletions cut 5 bases from V and 5 bases from J, with 15 bases between. The CDR3 is 14 residues long. Looked up from germline, CDR1 is SGHNT and CDR2 is YENEEA. Here the CDR3 DNA reads TGTGCCAGCAGCCCATTGGACAGCTCGTATGGCTACACCTTC. It codes for CASSPLDSSYGYTF.

The V call is TRBV30, the J call TRBJ2-1, with TRBD1 matching over 7 bases. There are 15 residues in the CDR3. V shed 0 bases, J shed 2 bases, and the junction held 4 bases outside the gene matches. The V gene's germline CDR1 is GTSNPN and CDR2 SVGIG (reference sequence). Written as DNA, the CDR3 is TGTGCCTGGAGTGTACAGGGGAGCCCCTACAATGAGCAGTTCTTC. Translating it yields CAWSVQGSPYNEQFF.

In its sample, this clonotype was seen many times. V gene TRBV9 combines with J gene TRBJ2-7; 8 nucleotides line up with TRBD2. The CDR3 loop spans 14 amino acids. The germline V gene has CDR1 SGDLS and CDR2 YYNGEE. Germline trimming cut 4 bases from V and 6 bases from J; bases unmatched to any gene: 9. This chain's CDR3 is CASSPPQREFEQYF. The CDR3 DNA is TGTGCCAGCAGCCCCCCCCAGCGGGAGTTCGAGCAGTACTTC.

This clonotype turned up a few times. The chain employs TRBV20-1 and TRBJ2-3; D is unclear. In germline, CDR1 is DFQATT, CDR2 SNEGSKA (reference sequence). The CDR3 is 14 residues long. Here the CDR3 DNA reads TGCAGGCCCCAGGAGCAGTACGGCACAGATACGCAGTATTTT. This gives the protein CRPQEQYGTDTQYF.

This clonotype was found a few times. V gene TRBV5-6 combines with J gene TRBJ1-4, with TRBD1 as a possible D gene (5 bases). Germline loops: CDR1 SGHDT, CDR2 YYEEEE. The CDR3 spans 15 residues. The ends were cut back, 0 bases at V and 3 bases at J, with 9 bases in the middle. The CDR3 loop reads CASSLVGESNEKLFF. DNA for the CDR3: TGTGCCAGCAGCTTGGTGGGGGAGTCTAATGAAAAACTGTTTTTT.

This clonotype has a count of ten or more. This rearrangement joins TRBV6-1 to TRBJ2-3; no firm D call. Per germline, CDR1 MNHNS and CDR2 SASEGT. The ends were cut back, 1 base at V and 9 bases at J, with 11 bases in the middle. The CDR3 has 13 amino acids. As DNA, the CDR3 is TGTGCCAGCAGTGAAGGTCGGACGAGAACGCAGTATTTT. As protein: CASSEGRTRTQYF.

This clonotype was seen ten or more times. This chain connects TRBV20-1 to TRBJ2-7; D unclear. The CDR3 has 11 amino acids. V was cut by 0 bases and J by 3 bases, with 3 bases left in between. The V gene's germline CDR1 is DFQATT and CDR2 SNEGSKA (reference sequence). CDR3 coding DNA: TGCAGTGCTAGAGACAACTACGAGCAGTACTTC. Amino acids: CSARDNYEQYF.

Note on this clonotype: A read error is possible here, since a much larger clone lies one base away. The rearrangement links TRBV27 to TRBJ2-1; 7 nucleotides line up with TRBD2. The end of the DNA aligns better with TRBJ2-7, so the J call may be wrong. The germline V gene has CDR1 MNHEY and CDR2 SMNVEV (reference sequence). The CDR3 contains 17 residues. CDR3 protein: CASSFGRTSRDYNEQYF. DNA for the CDR3: TGTGCCAGCAGTTTTGGAAGAACTAGCAGGGACTACAATGAGCAGTACTTC.

On this clonotype itself: It may be a read error: a sequence one base away is much more abundant. The chain combines TRBV12-3 or TRBV12-4 with TRBJ1-2, with a weak D call TRBD1 (5 bases). CDR3 size: 16 residues. The CDR3 DNA follows: TGTGTCAGCAGTTTAGCGCTTTGGGGGTCCACCTATGGCTACACCTTC. As protein: CVSSLALWGSTYGYTF.

This clonotype was counted at least ten times. This chain connects TRBV7-2 to TRBJ1-5; D call uncertain. This CDR3 comprises 13 residues. CDR1 SGHTA and CDR2 FQGNSA come from the germline V gene. The germline V and J ends were trimmed by 2 bases and 6 bases, with 8 bases remaining between them. CDR3 in amino acids: CASSLRGSQPQHF. The CDR3, as DNA: TGTGCCAGCAGCTTACGGGGTAGTCAGCCCCAGCATTTT.

This clonotype has a handful of counts. The chain uses TRBV11-3 and TRBJ2-5, with a weak D call TRBD1 (5 bases). The J call may not be correct, given that the DNA end is closer to TRBJ2-1. CDR1 and CDR2 (germline): SGHNT, YENEEA. The CDR3 covers 14 residues. The CDR3 reads CASSLDGAYPTQFF. CDR3 nucleotides: TGTGCCAGCAGCTTAGATGGGGCCTATCCTACCCAGTTCTTC.

This clonotype has a handful of counts. The chain carries TRBV20-1 and TRBJ2-3, with D tentatively TRBD1 or TRBD2 (5 bases each). The CDR3 totals 11 residues. Trimming stripped 4 bases from V and 12 bases from J, with 14 bases between. Germline CDR1 and CDR2: DFQATT and SNEGSKA (reference sequence). CDR3: CSATRDPIQYF. The CDR3 DNA sequence: TGCAGTGCTACCCGGGACCCCATCCAGTATTTT.

The chain uses TRBV6-1 and TRBJ1-3; unclear D gene. CDR1 MNHNS and CDR2 SASEGT come from the germline V gene. The CDR3 runs 12 residues. Trimming cost V 8 bases and J 4 bases, with 9 bases left between them. CDR3 protein: CASGVPGNTIYF. The CDR3 DNA sequence: TGTGCCAGCGGGGTTCCCGGAAACACCATATATTTT.

The chain recombines TRBV11-2 with TRBJ2-1; 7 bases map to TRBD2. CDR3 length: 15 amino acids. V dropped 1 base and J dropped 4; count of bases not matched to a gene: 4. Germline CDR1 reads SGHAT; CDR2 reads FQNNGV. CDR3 region: CASSLALAIYNEQFF. The CDR3, as DNA: TGTGCCAGCAGCTTAGCACTAGCGATATACAATGAGCAGTTCTTC.

The chain has TRBV29-1 and TRBJ2-3; 12 positions match TRBD2. V dropped 7 bases and J dropped 1; count of bases not matched to a gene: 6. The length of the CDR3 is 15 residues. In germline, CDR1 is SQVTM, CDR2 ANQGSEA. CDR3 sequence: CSARLAGVGTDTQYF. CDR3 bases: TGCAGCGCCCGACTAGCGGGAGTTGGCACAGATACGCAGTATTTT.